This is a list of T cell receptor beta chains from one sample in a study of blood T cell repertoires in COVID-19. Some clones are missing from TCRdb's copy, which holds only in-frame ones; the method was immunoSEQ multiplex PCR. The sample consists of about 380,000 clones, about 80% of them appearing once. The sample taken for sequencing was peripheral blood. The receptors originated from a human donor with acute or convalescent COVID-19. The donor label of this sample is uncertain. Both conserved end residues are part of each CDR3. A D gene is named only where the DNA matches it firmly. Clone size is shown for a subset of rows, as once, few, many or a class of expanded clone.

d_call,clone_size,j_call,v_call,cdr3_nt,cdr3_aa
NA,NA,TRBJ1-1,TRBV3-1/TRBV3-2,TGTGCCAGCAGCCCCCCCGTCCCCACTGAAGCTTTCTTT,CASSPPVPTEAFF
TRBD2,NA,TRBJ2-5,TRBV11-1,TGTGCCAGCAGCCCGAGACTAGCGGTGAAAGAGACCCAGTACTTC,CASSPRLAVKETQYF
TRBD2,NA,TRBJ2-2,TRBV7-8,TGTGCCAGCAGCTTACGGACTAGCGGGGAGCTGTTTTTT,CASSLRTSGELFF
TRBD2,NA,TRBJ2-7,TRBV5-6,TGTGCCAGCAGCTCAATCGGGGGGGCTAGCCGCTACGAGCAGTACTTC,CASSSIGGASRYEQYF
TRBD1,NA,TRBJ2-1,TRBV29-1,TGCAGCGGGACAGGGGCAGGCAATGAGCAGTTCTTC,CSGTGAGNEQFF
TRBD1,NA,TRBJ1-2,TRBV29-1,TGCAGCGTTGGGGAAATTCGACAGGGGAGCTATGGCTACACCTTC,CSVGEIRQGSYGYTF
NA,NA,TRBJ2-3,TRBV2,TGTGCCAGCAGTTCTACAGGGGATACGCAGTATTTT,CASSSTGDTQYF
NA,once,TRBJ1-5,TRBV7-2,TGTGCCAGCAGCTTTGGGGGGACCGGCAATCAGCCCCAGCATTTT,CASSFGGTGNQPQHF
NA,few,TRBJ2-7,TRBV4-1,TGCGCCAGCAGCCCCGGAGGAAGTTATTACGAGCAGTACTTC,CASSPGGSYYEQYF
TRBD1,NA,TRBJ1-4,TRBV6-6,TGTGCCAGCAGTCAAAAAGACAGGGGGCTGGCTAATGAAAAACTGTTTTTT,CASSQKDRGLANEKLFF
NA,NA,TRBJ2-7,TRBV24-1,TGTGCCACCACGGGTTCATCGGGACTCGAGCAGTACTTC,CATTGSSGLEQYF
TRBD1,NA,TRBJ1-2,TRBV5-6,TGTGCCAGCAGCTTGGTGTTGGGACAGGGGGTAGATGGGTATGGCTACACCTTC,CASSLVLGQGVDGYGYTF
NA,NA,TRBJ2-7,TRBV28,TGTGCCAGCCTCCCTCGGGGACAAGGCTCCTACGAGCAGTACTTC,CASLPRGQGSYEQYF
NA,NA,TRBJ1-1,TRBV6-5,TGTGCCAGCAGTTACTCGAGGTATAGTGGGAACACTGAAGCTTTCTTT,CASSYSRYSGNTEAFF
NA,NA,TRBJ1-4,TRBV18,TGTGCCAGCTCAAGGGCGGGACGCCAAGCAACTAATGAAAAACTGTTTTTT,CASSRAGRQATNEKLFF
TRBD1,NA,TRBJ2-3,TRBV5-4,TGTGCCAGCAGCTTGGGGACAGGGGGCGCAGATACGCAGTATTTT,CASSLGTGGADTQYF
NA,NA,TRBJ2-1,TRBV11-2,TGTGCCAGCAGCTCAGACCGGGGTCAGCGATACAATGAGCAGTTCTTC,CASSSDRGQRYNEQFF
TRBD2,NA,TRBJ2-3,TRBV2,TGTGCCAGCACTCTCCGGCGGGAGACAGATACGCAGTATTTT,CASTLRRETDTQYF
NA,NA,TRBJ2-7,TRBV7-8,TGTGCCAGCAGCCGAGGAGGGTACGAGCAGTACTTC,CASSRGGYEQYF
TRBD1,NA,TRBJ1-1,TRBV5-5,TGTGCCAGCAGCTACTATCCACAGGGGTTCGCTTTCTTT,CASSYYPQGFAFF
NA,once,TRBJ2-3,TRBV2,TGTGCCAGCAGTACGTCAGCAGATACGCAGTATTTT,CASSTSADTQYF
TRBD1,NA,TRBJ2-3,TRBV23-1,TGCGCCAGCAGTCAGTGGGTACAGGGGAAGTATACAGATACGCAGTATTTT,CASSQWVQGKYTDTQYF